What follows are 9 T cell receptor beta chains derived from one specimen sequenced in a study of identifying expanded T cells in peripheral blood. Some clones are missing from TCRdb's copy, which holds only in-frame ones; the method was immunoSEQ multiplex PCR. Of over 90,000 clones listed, about 87% are singletons. Sequenced sample: blood. The receptors here all came from a person aged 18 to 69 in good health.

The J gene is TRBJ1-5, the V gene TRBV6-5; D might be TRBD1 (6 bases). Germline V gene lookup returns CDR1 MNHEY and CDR2 SVGAGI. CDR3 length: 14 residues. Between the trimmed V and J ends, which lost 8 bases and 2 bases, there was a span of 13 bases. CDR3 coding DNA: TGTGCCAGCCGGAACAGGGAGGGCAATCAGCCCCAGCATTTT. Residues: CASRNREGNQPQHF.

J is TRBJ2-7 and V is TRBV19, with 8 bases aligning to TRBD1. V shed 5 bases, J shed 3 bases, and the junction held 9 bases outside the gene matches. The CDR3 sequence is 15 residues long. Germline assignment: CDR1 LNHDA and CDR2 SQIVND (reference sequence). CDR3 loop: CASSLRTGKGYEQYF. The CDR3 DNA is TGTGCCAGTAGTCTCCGGACAGGGAAGGGCTACGAGCAGTACTTC.

This clone was observed once. This chain links TRBV30 with TRBJ1-5; D may be TRBD1 (6 bases). The CDR3 has 13 residues. Germline lookup yields CDR1 GTSNPN and CDR2 SVGIG (reference sequence). Trimming pared 1 base from V and 4 bases from J, leaving 8 bases between. CDR3 protein: CAWSEQGNQPQHF. CDR3 coding DNA: TGTGCCTGGAGTGAACAGGGTAATCAGCCCCAGCATTTT. Based on the CDR3 plus reference TRBV30 and TRBJ1-5, the full variable domain is SQTIHQWPATLVQPVGSPLSLECTVEGTSNPNLYWYRQAAGRGLQLLFYSVGIGQISSEVPQNLSASRPQDRQFILSSKKLLLSDSGFYLCAWSEQGNQPQHFGDGTRLSIL.

The chain has TRBV28 and TRBJ1-5, with TRBD1 matching over 8 bases. V lost 5 bases and J lost 7; bases outside the gene matches: 13. The CDR3 is 16 amino acids. Germline CDR1 reads MDHEN; CDR2 reads SYDVKM. CDR3 DNA sequence: TGTGCCAGCAGTCCCCCCCACGCAGGGGGCGGGCAGCCCCAGCATTTT. This sequence encodes CASSPPHAGGGQPQHF. Based on the CDR3 plus reference TRBV28 and TRBJ1-5, the full variable domain is DVKVTQSSRYLVKRTGEKVFLECVQDMDHENMFWYRQDPGLGLRLIYFSYDVKMKEKGDIPEGYSVSREKKERFSLILESASTNQTSMYLCASSPPHAGGGQPQHFGDGTRLSIL.

The chain is built from TRBV4-2 and TRBJ2-1, with D perhaps TRBD1 or TRBD2 (6 bases each). Germline V gives CDR1 LGHNA, CDR2 YNFKEQ. The length of the CDR3 is 16 residues. Trimming took 0 bases from V and 1 from J, leaving 10 bases between them. CDR3 loop: CASSQDEGGSYNEQFF. Written as DNA, the CDR3 is TGTGCCAGCAGCCAAGATGAAGGGGGGTCCTACAATGAGCAGTTCTTC.

The rearrangement uses TRBV5-1 and TRBJ2-3; D unresolved. The CDR3 totals 15 residues. V dropped 2 bases and J dropped 0 bases, with 10 bases sitting between them. Germline values: CDR1 SGHRS, CDR2 YFSETQ. This chain's CDR3 is CASSLQPTSTDTQYF. CDR3 nucleotide sequence: TGCGCCAGCAGCTTACAGCCCACTAGCACAGATACGCAGTATTTT. Looking up the rest from reference TRBV5-1 and TRBJ2-3 gives the full variable domain: KAGVTQTPRYLIKTRGQQVTLSCSPISGHRSVSWYQQTPGQGLQFLFEYFSETQRNKGNFPGRFSGRQFSNSRSEMNVSTLELGDSALYLCASSLQPTSTDTQYFGPGTRLTVL.

This clone was seen a handful of times. The V gene is TRBV6-6, the J gene TRBJ1-1, with 7 bases fitting TRBD1. The junction had 0 bases not matched to a gene; V was cut back by 6 bases and J by 5 bases. In germline, CDR1 is MNHNY, CDR2 SVGAGI (reference sequence). The CDR3 has 11 residues. This chain's CDR3 is CASRTGTEAFF. The DNA for the CDR3 is TGTGCCAGCAGGACAGGGACTGAAGCTTTCTTT.

CDR3 in amino acids: CASSRGNIQYF. CDR3 coding DNA: TGTGCCAGCAGCCGGGGCAACATTCAGTACTTC. The chain recombines TRBV7-2 with TRBJ2-4; D possibly matches TRBD1 or TRBD2 (5 bases each). The germline V gene encodes CDR1 SGHTA and CDR2 FQGNSA. Trimming left V 5 bases short and J 7 bases short, with 6 bases between. This CDR3 region has 11 residues.

This rearrangement joins TRBV5-6 to TRBJ1-1; TRBD1 matches at 7 bases. Germline V CDR1 and CDR2: SGHDT, YYEEEE. The CDR3 covers 15 residues. After removal of 0 bases from V and 5 bases from J, the junction contained 7 bases not matched to a gene. CDR3 amino acids: CASSLEGGAWTEAFF. The CDR3 DNA reads TGTGCCAGCAGCTTGGAAGGGGGCGCTTGGACTGAAGCTTTCTTT. The complete variable domain, with remaining parts taken from reference TRBV5-6 and TRBJ1-1, reads DAGVTQSPTHLIKTRGQQVTLRCSPKSGHDTVSWYQQALGQGPQFIFQYYEEEERQRGNFPDRFSGHQFPNYSSELNVNALLLGDSALYLCASSLEGGAWTEAFFGQGTRLTVV.